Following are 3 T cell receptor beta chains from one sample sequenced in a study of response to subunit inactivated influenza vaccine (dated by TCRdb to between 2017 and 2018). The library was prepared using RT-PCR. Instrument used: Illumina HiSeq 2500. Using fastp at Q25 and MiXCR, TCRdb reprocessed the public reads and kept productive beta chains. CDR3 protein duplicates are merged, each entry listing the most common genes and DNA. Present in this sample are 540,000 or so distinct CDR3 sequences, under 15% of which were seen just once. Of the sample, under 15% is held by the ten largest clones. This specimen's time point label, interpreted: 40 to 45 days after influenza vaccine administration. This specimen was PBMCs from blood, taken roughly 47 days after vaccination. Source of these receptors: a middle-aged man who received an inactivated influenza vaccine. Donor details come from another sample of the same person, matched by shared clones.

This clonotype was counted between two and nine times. The CDR3 protein is CASSEGHMNTEAFF. Here the CDR3 DNA reads TGCGCCAGCAGTGAGGGCCACATGAACACTGAAGCTTTCTTT. The chain recombines TRBV10-2 with TRBJ1-1; D remains ambiguous. The CDR3 has 14 amino acids. Germline CDR1 WSHSY, CDR2 SAAADI. The germline V and J ends were trimmed by 2 bases and 0 bases, with 7 bases remaining between them.

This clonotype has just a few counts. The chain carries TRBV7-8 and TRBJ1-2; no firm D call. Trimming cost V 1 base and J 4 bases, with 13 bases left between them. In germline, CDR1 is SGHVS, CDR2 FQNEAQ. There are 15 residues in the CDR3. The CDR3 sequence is CASSLGSGFVYGYTF. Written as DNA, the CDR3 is TGTGCCAGCAGCTTAGGATCCGGCTTTGTCTATGGCTACACCTTC.

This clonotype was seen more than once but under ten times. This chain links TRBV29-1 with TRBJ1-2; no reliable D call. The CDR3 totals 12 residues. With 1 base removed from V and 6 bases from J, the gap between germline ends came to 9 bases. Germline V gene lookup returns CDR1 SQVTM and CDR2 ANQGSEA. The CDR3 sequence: CSVEVSGHGYTF. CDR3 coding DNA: TGCAGCGTTGAAGTATCGGGCCATGGCTACACCTTC.